These T cell receptor beta chains were read from a single sample in a study of blood T cell repertoires in COVID-19. Libraries were prepared by immunoSEQ multiplex PCR; TCRdb keeps only in-frame clonotypes and omits some of them. The table records roughly 61,000 clones, about 93% of them present only once. Sequencing was performed on peripheral blood. Every receptor here comes from a man at least 80 years old with acute or convalescent COVID-19. CDR3s include the opening cysteine and the closing phenylalanine or tryptophan. The order of the fields is CDR3 length, clone size, V gene, D gene, J gene, CDR3 protein, CDR3 DNA. D genes are given only for firm matches. Clone size is given for some rows only: seen once, a few or many times, or a class if the clone is expanded.

>15|-|TRBV2|TRBD1|TRBJ2-3
CASTRTGDVADTQYF
TGTGCCAGCACACGGACAGGGGATGTTGCAGATACGCAGTATTTT
>15|few|TRBV10-3|-|TRBJ2-3
CAISEEGNDTDTQYF
TGTGCCATCAGTGAGGAGGGTAATGACACAGATACGCAGTATTTT
>13|-|TRBV27|-|TRBJ2-7
CASSLYRYGEQYF
TGTGCCAGCAGTTTATACAGGTATGGGGAGCAGTACTTC
>15|-|TRBV19|-|TRBJ1-2
CASSLRLTTPYGYTF
TGTGCCAGTAGTCTTAGACTGACTACCCCTTATGGCTACACCTTC
>19|-|TRBV7-2|-|TRBJ2-6
CASSLVVSVRDSGANVLTF
TGTGCCAGCAGCTTAGTCGTGTCTGTCAGGGACTCTGGGGCCAACGTCCTGACTTTC
>15|-|TRBV5-4|TRBD1|TRBJ2-2
CASSFPGQGSGELFF
TGTGCCAGCAGCTTCCCGGGACAGGGTTCCGGGGAGCTGTTTTTT
>18|-|TRBV7-2|TRBD2|TRBJ2-5
CASSPRTSGGAFQETQYF
TGTGCCAGCAGCCCCCGGACTAGCGGGGGGGCATTTCAAGAGACCCAGTACTTC
>14|few|TRBV2|TRBD1|TRBJ1-5
CASSRDRGNQPQHF
TGTGCCAGCAGTCGGGACAGGGGCAATCAGCCCCAGCATTTT
>15|-|TRBV7-2|-|TRBJ2-7
CASSLAFRGFYEQYF
TGTGCCAGCAGCTTAGCGTTCAGGGGATTCTACGAGCAGTACTTC
>16|-|TRBV5-1|TRBD2|TRBJ2-5
CASSLGTSGGQETQYF
TGCGCCAGCAGCCTAGGGACTAGCGGGGGCCAAGAGACCCAGTACTTC
>15|-|TRBV3-1/TRBV3-2|TRBD2|TRBJ2-7
CASSQGLAGGYEQYF
TGTGCCAGCAGCCAAGGTTTAGCGGGGGGATACGAGCAGTACTTC
>14|-|TRBV5-1|TRBD2|TRBJ2-5
CASSAAGGRETQYF
TGCGCCAGCAGCGCGGCGGGGGGGAGGGAGACCCAGTACTTC
>15|-|TRBV5-4|-|TRBJ1-4
CASSLEGSTNEKLFF
TGTGCCAGCAGCTTGGAGGGGTCAACTAATGAAAAACTGTTTTTT
>15|-|TRBV15|-|TRBJ2-3
CATSRGRQSTDTQYF
TGTGCCACCAGCAGAGGGAGACAGAGCACAGATACGCAGTATTTT
>15|-|TRBV4-1|-|TRBJ2-7
CASSQGVEGPYEQYF
TGCGCCAGCAGCCAAGGGGTGGAGGGACCCTACGAGCAGTACTTC
>14|-|TRBV19|-|TRBJ1-2
CASNLRGLNYGYTF
TGTGCCAGTAACCTTCGAGGACTTAACTATGGCTACACCTTC
>18|-|TRBV29-1|-|TRBJ1-4
CSVEEDPLKGGETEKLFF
TGCAGCGTTGAAGAAGACCCCCTCAAGGGGGGGGAAACGGAAAAACTGTTTTTT
>14|-|TRBV7-9|-|TRBJ1-4
CASSLQGLNEKLFF
TGTGCCAGCAGCTTGCAGGGGCTTAATGAAAAACTGTTTTTT
>15|-|TRBV18|TRBD1|TRBJ1-5
CASSQGTGEVQPQHF
TGTGCCAGCTCACAGGGGACAGGGGAGGTTCAGCCCCAGCATTTT
>13|-|TRBV19|TRBD1|TRBJ1-2
CASYDRANYGYTF
TGTGCCAGTTACGACAGGGCTAACTATGGCTACACCTTC
>15|-|TRBV5-6|TRBD1|TRBJ1-2
CASIEQGAESYGYTF
TGTGCCAGCATTGAACAGGGGGCTGAGAGCTATGGCTACACCTTC
>14|-|TRBV6-6|TRBD1|TRBJ2-7
CASRSGQPSGEQYF
TGTGCCAGCCGTTCGGGACAGCCCTCTGGCGAGCAGTACTTC
>13|-|TRBV12-3/TRBV12-4|-|TRBJ1-1
CASSPPSNTEAFF
TGTGCCAGCAGTCCCCCCTCCAACACTGAAGCTTTCTTT
>13|-|TRBV6-4|-|TRBJ2-3
CASSEGPTGTQYF
TGTGCCAGCAGTGAGGGCCCCACCGGCACGCAGTATTTT
>16|-|TRBV4-1|TRBD1|TRBJ1-3
CASSQSGTAPGNTIYF
TGCGCCAGCAGCCAATCTGGGACAGCCCCTGGAAACACCATATATTTT
>17|-|TRBV4-2|TRBD2|TRBJ2-1
CASSQDLAGGAYNEQFF
TGTGCCAGCAGCCAAGATCTAGCGGGGGGGGCCTACAATGAGCAGTTCTTC